Following are 12 T cell receptor beta chains from one sample sequenced in a study of shared clonotypes between healthy human individuals. Measured with immunoSEQ multiplex PCR; TCRdb has only the in-frame clones, and not every one. The sample consists of about 2,500,000 clones, around 90% of them appearing once. Source material: naive CD4+ T cells sorted from blood. Documented subset: CD45RA+ positively selected. The receptors here all came from a man aged 18-30 years in good health.

The chain uses TRBV4-1 and TRBJ2-3; 7 positions match TRBD2. V lost 6 bases, J lost 1 base, and 4 bases stayed unmatched. Germline CDR1 and CDR2: MGHRA and YSYEKL. The length of the CDR3 is 14 residues. CDR3 DNA: TGCGCCAGCAGTCTCCGGGGGGGCACAGATACGCAGTATTTT. It translates to CASSLRGGTDTQYF.

V gene TRBV7-3 combines with J gene TRBJ2-1; weak D call: TRBD1 (6 bases). CDR3 length equals 13 residues. V was cut by 5 bases and J by 5 bases, with 10 bases left in between. Germline CDR1 is SGHTA and CDR2 is FQGTGA. CDR3: CASSVDRNNEQFF. The CDR3 DNA follows: TGTGCCAGCAGCGTGGACAGAAACAATGAGCAGTTCTTC. Filled out from reference TRBV7-3 and TRBJ2-1, the complete variable domain reads GAGVSQTPSNKVTEKGKYVELRCDPISGHTALYWYRQSLGQGPEFLIYFQGTGAADDSGLPNDRFFAVRPEGSVSTLKIQRTERGDSAVYLCASSVDRNNEQFFGPGTRLTVL.

This clone was observed a handful of times. V is TRBV7-9 and J is TRBJ1-1, with D perhaps matching TRBD1 (6 bases). Deletions cut 0 bases from V and 8 bases from J, with 10 bases between. From germline, CDR1 is SEHNR and CDR2 FQNEAQ (reference sequence). The CDR3 is made up of 13 amino acids. The CDR3 is CASSLAQGYEAFF. The DNA for the CDR3 is TGTGCCAGCAGCTTAGCGCAGGGGTACGAAGCTTTCTTT.

This clone was seen once. The chain joins TRBV4-2 to TRBJ2-3; no clear D. The CDR3 extends over 17 amino acids. Trimming left V 0 bases short and J 3 bases short, with 16 bases between. The germline gives CDR1 LGHNA, CDR2 YNFKEQ. In DNA, the CDR3 is TGTGCCAGCAGCCAAGAAGGTGGCGGTTTTCAGACAGATACGCAGTATTTT. It translates to CASSQEGGGFQTDTQYF.

Concerning this clone itself: This sample also contains other DNA sequences that code for the same CDR3. This chain connects TRBV5-4 to TRBJ2-7; D gene uncertain. Trimming pared 4 bases from V and 0 bases from J, leaving 8 bases between. The CDR3 length is 13 residues. In germline, CDR1 is SGHNT, CDR2 YYREEE (reference sequence). The CDR3 is CASSPDTSYEQYF. The CDR3 DNA follows: TGTGCCAGCAGCCCCGACACCTCCTACGAGCAGTACTTC.

This chain uses TRBV6-6 with TRBJ1-4; no clear D. Trimming pared 2 bases from V and 0 bases from J, leaving 4 bases between. Germline V CDR1 and CDR2: MNHNY, SVGAGI (reference sequence). This CDR3 has 14 amino acids. DNA for the CDR3: TGTGCCAGCAGTTACGGGGCAACTAATGAAAAACTGTTTTTT. Protein sequence: CASSYGATNEKLFF.

This rearrangement joins TRBV7-2 to TRBJ1-6; D gene unclear. Germline V CDR1 and CDR2: SGHTA, FQGNSA. The ends were cut back, 4 bases at V and 9 bases at J, with 13 bases in the middle. The CDR3 totals 14 residues. The CDR3 nucleotides are TGTGCCAGCAGCTCCGCCAGCCCTATTTCACCCCTCCACTTT. It yields the protein CASSSASPISPLHF.

V and J are TRBV15 and TRBJ2-2; the D gene is possibly TRBD1 (5 bases). The V end was cut by 0 bases, the J end by 1 base, with 9 bases between. The CDR3 consists of 16 residues. Germline CDR1 and CDR2: LNHNV and YYDKDF (reference sequence). The DNA for the CDR3 is TGTGCCACCAGCAGAGAAAGACAGTTGAACACCGGGGAGCTGTTTTTT. The encoded protein is CATSRERQLNTGELFF. Based on the CDR3 plus reference TRBV15 and TRBJ2-2, the full variable domain is DAMVIQNPRYQVTQFGKPVTLSCSQTLNHNVMYWYQQKSSQAPKLLFHYYDKDFNNEADTPDNFQSRRPNTSFCFLDIRSPGLGDTAMYLCATSRERQLNTGELFFGEGSRLTVL.

With regard to this clone: At the DNA level, this CDR3 is encoded by other sequences in the same sample as well. The CDR3 loop is CASSYSSGGAYEQYF. CDR3 bases: TGTGCCAGCAGTTACAGTAGCGGGGGGGCCTACGAGCAGTACTTC. The chain employs TRBV6-5 and TRBJ2-7, with TRBD2 matching 11 bases. The germline V gene encodes CDR1 MNHEY and CDR2 SVGAGI. The V and J ends lost 2 bases and 2 bases, in that order; junction bases with no gene match: 2. The CDR3 runs 15 residues.

The CDR3 region is CASSGAGKNQPQHF. The CDR3 region has the DNA TGTGCCAGCTCAGGGGCAGGGAAGAATCAGCCCCAGCATTTT. The chain couples TRBV18 to TRBJ1-5; possibly TRBD1 for D (5 bases). Germline lookup yields CDR1 KGHSH and CDR2 LQKENI. V lost 5 bases and J lost 4, with 12 bases in between. The CDR3 has 14 residues.

The chain joins TRBV5-1 to TRBJ1-2; D call uncertain. CDR1 is SGHRS and CDR2 is YFSETQ in the germline V gene. The CDR3 spans 14 residues. V dropped 4 bases and J dropped 4 bases, with 14 bases sitting between them. DNA of the CDR3: TGCGCCAGCAGCCTGGATGGTAATTCCTATGGCTACACCTTC. It is translated as CASSLDGNSYGYTF.

The rearrangement uses TRBV28 and TRBJ2-5; tentatively, D is TRBD2 (5 bases). The CDR3 spans 12 residues. Germline CDR1 and CDR2: MDHEN and SYDVKM. V was cut by 5 bases and J by 4 bases, with 8 bases left in between. CDR3 nucleotide sequence: TGTGCCAGCAGTCTACGGGGAGAGACCCAGTACTTC. Its protein is CASSLRGETQYF.